This T cell receptor beta chain was retrieved from a study of blood T cells in healthy people across ages. Across the whole study: Template switching recovered approximately one barcoded beta molecule for every two T cells.

The use of a sample-barcoded 5' primer and a J-beta primer mix characterized a second PCR of about 7 to 12 cycles. Each of the samples gave a minimum of 3 million paired-end reads that contained CDR3. TCRdb used MiXCR to reprocess the 5' RACE reads, holding one entry per CDR3 protein. The sample consists of about 580,000 distinct CDR3 sequences, around half of them appearing once. Donor samples were obtained from healthy Caucasian individuals from Russia, aged about 6 to 90. Details on this clonotype: Its specificity is unknown.

Study-level findings and limits: Any conclusive comparison of naive versus antigen-experienced cells was prevented by using unsorted PBMCs.

Germline CDR1 SQVTM, CDR2 ANQGSEA. The V end lost 4 bases, the J end lost 3 bases, and 16 bases lay between the germline ends. This CDR3 is 14 amino acids long. The clonotype originates from a man aged 80 or over in good health. The source material was blood. This chain connects TRBV29-1 to TRBJ2-7, with TRBD1 as a possible D gene (5 bases). The CDR3 nucleotides read TGCAGCGTTGGAACCAGGGTTAAGAGCTACGAGCAGTACTTC. Its translation is CSVGTRVKSYEQYF.